The rows below give T cell receptor beta chains drawn from one sample of a study of cytomegalovirus exposure and HLA in healthy donors. Assay: immunoSEQ multiplex PCR; the TCRdb copy retains only in-frame clones and omits some. Of 130,000 to 150,000 clones listed, 65% to 80% were seen once; the top ten hold around 1.7%. The sequenced sample consisted of PBMCs. These receptors came from a woman in her thirties or forties in good health and CMV-seronegative. CDR3s include the opening cysteine and the closing phenylalanine or tryptophan. D genes are given only for firm matches. The size field is filled for only some rows; it gives once, few, many or a size class.

v_gene: TRBV9; abundance: .; j_gene: TRBJ2-7; d_gene: TRBD2; CDR3aa: CASSVAPGGLGEQYF; CDR3nt: TGTGCCAGCAGCGTAGCCCCGGGGGGGTTGGGGGAGCAGTACTTC
v_gene: TRBV7-9; abundance: .; j_gene: TRBJ1-1; d_gene: .; CDR3aa: CSSSLPRSFTEAFF; CDR3nt: TGTTCCAGCAGCTTACCCCGTTCGTTCACTGAAGCTTTCTTT
v_gene: TRBV11-2; abundance: .; j_gene: TRBJ2-1; d_gene: .; CDR3aa: CASSSPRGNEQFF; CDR3nt: TGTGCCAGCAGCTCCCCCAGGGGCAATGAGCAGTTCTTC
v_gene: TRBV7-6; abundance: .; j_gene: TRBJ2-7; d_gene: TRBD1; CDR3aa: CASSRRQGRDHEQYF; CDR3nt: TGTGCCAGCAGCCGACGACAGGGGCGGGACCACGAGCAGTACTTC
v_gene: TRBV29-1; abundance: .; j_gene: TRBJ2-3; d_gene: .; CDR3aa: CSVEDRQVEYF; CDR3nt: TGCAGCGTTGAAGACCGGCAGGTGGAGTATTTT
v_gene: TRBV18; abundance: .; j_gene: TRBJ2-1; d_gene: .; CDR3aa: CASSPSEDREQFF; CDR3nt: TGTGCCAGCTCACCGTCCGAAGACAGGGAGCAGTTCTTC
v_gene: TRBV19; abundance: .; j_gene: TRBJ2-3; d_gene: TRBD2; CDR3aa: CASCLGTRTPDTQYF; CDR3nt: TGTGCCAGCTGCCTAGGGACTAGGACGCCGGATACGCAGTATTTT
v_gene: TRBV6-6; abundance: .; j_gene: TRBJ2-3; d_gene: .; CDR3aa: CASRAGTWGADTQYF; CDR3nt: TGTGCCAGCAGAGCCGGGACCTGGGGGGCAGATACGCAGTATTTT
v_gene: TRBV11-2; abundance: few; j_gene: TRBJ1-3; d_gene: TRBD1; CDR3aa: CASSSRGQGQGAIYF; CDR3nt: TGTGCCAGCAGCTCCCGAGGACAGGGGCAAGGTGCCATATATTTT
v_gene: TRBV30; abundance: .; j_gene: TRBJ2-3; d_gene: .; CDR3aa: CAWSVTGLADTQYF; CDR3nt: TGTGCCTGGAGTGTAACGGGGTTGGCAGATACGCAGTATTTT
v_gene: TRBV5-1; abundance: .; j_gene: TRBJ1-6; d_gene: TRBD1; CDR3aa: CASSFGTGGGSPLHF; CDR3nt: TGCGCCAGCAGCTTTGGGACAGGGGGTGGATCACCCCTCCACTTT
v_gene: TRBV30; abundance: few; j_gene: TRBJ1-1; d_gene: .; CDR3aa: CAWRIKGGMGSAEAFF; CDR3nt: TGTGCCTGGAGGATAAAGGGAGGCATGGGTTCGGCTGAAGCTTTCTTT
v_gene: TRBV27; abundance: .; j_gene: TRBJ2-7; d_gene: TRBD1; CDR3aa: CASRRDRETGEQYF; CDR3nt: TGTGCCAGCAGGCGGGACAGGGAGACGGGGGAGCAGTACTTC
v_gene: TRBV4-1; abundance: .; j_gene: TRBJ2-3; d_gene: .; CDR3aa: CASSPSASSGIRTDTQYF; CDR3nt: TGCGCCAGCAGCCCGTCAGCTTCTTCCGGGATCCGCACAGATACGCAGTATTTT
v_gene: TRBV7-9; abundance: .; j_gene: TRBJ2-7; d_gene: TRBD2; CDR3aa: CSSSSPLGTSGRSYEQYF; CDR3nt: TGTTCCAGCAGCTCTCCCCTGGGGACTAGCGGGAGAAGCTACGAGCAGTACTTC
v_gene: TRBV19; abundance: .; j_gene: TRBJ2-7; d_gene: TRBD1; CDR3aa: CASSSRQGPYEQYF; CDR3nt: TGTGCCAGTAGCAGTAGACAGGGGCCCTACGAGCAGTACTTC
v_gene: TRBV11-3; abundance: .; j_gene: TRBJ2-1; d_gene: TRBD2; CDR3aa: CASSVGLAGVNEQFF; CDR3nt: TGTGCCAGCAGCGTAGGACTAGCGGGGGTAAATGAGCAGTTCTTC
v_gene: TRBV5-1; abundance: once; j_gene: TRBJ1-1; d_gene: .; CDR3aa: CASSLAGDTEAFF; CDR3nt: TGCGCCAGCAGCTTGGCCGGGGACACTGAAGCTTTCTTT
v_gene: TRBV7-9; abundance: once; j_gene: TRBJ2-3; d_gene: .; CDR3aa: CSSSLSVSGDSTDTQYF; CDR3nt: TGTTCCAGCAGCTTAAGTGTTTCAGGGGATAGCACAGATACGCAGTATTTT
v_gene: TRBV12-5; abundance: .; j_gene: TRBJ1-5; d_gene: .; CDR3aa: CASGLSEQGPNQPQHF; CDR3nt: TGTGCTAGTGGTTTGTCGGAACAGGGCCCAAATCAGCCCCAGCATTTT
v_gene: TRBV18; abundance: .; j_gene: TRBJ2-6; d_gene: .; CDR3aa: CASSPASSGANVLTF; CDR3nt: TGTGCCAGCTCACCAGCGAGTTCTGGGGCCAACGTCCTGACTTTC
v_gene: TRBV19; abundance: .; j_gene: TRBJ1-1; d_gene: .; CDR3aa: CASSISPNTEAFF; CDR3nt: TGTGCCAGTAGTATTAGCCCGAACACTGAAGCTTTCTTT
v_gene: TRBV6-5; abundance: few; j_gene: TRBJ2-7; d_gene: TRBD1; CDR3aa: CASSSGTGRHEQYF; CDR3nt: TGTGCCAGCAGTTCCGGGACAGGACGCCACGAGCAGTACTTC
v_gene: TRBV5-1; abundance: .; j_gene: TRBJ2-1; d_gene: .; CDR3aa: CASSSGVRGTNEQFF; CDR3nt: TGCGCCAGCAGCTCCGGGGTCCGGGGTACCAATGAGCAGTTCTTC
v_gene: TRBV21-1; abundance: .; j_gene: TRBJ2-2; d_gene: .; CDR3aa: CASSLARDRVGSGELFF; CDR3nt: TGTGCCAGCAGCCTCGCTCGGGACAGGGTAGGCTCCGGGGAGCTGTTTTTT
v_gene: TRBV6-1; abundance: .; j_gene: TRBJ2-3; d_gene: TRBD1; CDR3aa: CASNLRGLGTDTQYF; CDR3nt: TGTGCCAGCAATCTGAGGGGGCTGGGCACAGATACGCAGTATTTT
v_gene: TRBV5-1; abundance: .; j_gene: TRBJ2-2; d_gene: .; CDR3aa: CASRLQGNAGELFF; CDR3nt: TGCGCCAGCAGGTTACAGGGAAACGCCGGGGAGCTGTTTTTT
v_gene: TRBV4-1; abundance: .; j_gene: TRBJ1-5; d_gene: .; CDR3aa: CASSQRTADTQPQHF; CDR3nt: TGCGCCAGCAGCCAACGCACCGCAGATACCCAGCCCCAGCATTTT
v_gene: TRBV6-1; abundance: few; j_gene: TRBJ2-7; d_gene: TRBD1; CDR3aa: CASSESTGTVFSYEQYF; CDR3nt: TGTGCCAGCAGTGAAAGCACCGGGACAGTGTTCTCCTACGAGCAGTACTTC
v_gene: TRBV5-1; abundance: .; j_gene: TRBJ2-3; d_gene: TRBD2; CDR3aa: CASSLGLAGVTDTQYF; CDR3nt: TGCGCCAGCAGCTTGGGCCTAGCGGGGGTCACAGATACGCAGTATTTT
v_gene: TRBV29-1; abundance: .; j_gene: TRBJ1-1; d_gene: .; CDR3aa: CSVVPTGNTEAFF; CDR3nt: TGCAGCGTTGTCCCCACAGGAAACACTGAAGCTTTCTTT
v_gene: TRBV19; abundance: .; j_gene: TRBJ1-5; d_gene: TRBD1; CDR3aa: CASSILDREIWGNQPQHF; CDR3nt: TGTGCCAGTAGTATACTAGACAGGGAGATATGGGGCAATCAGCCCCAGCATTTT